Listed below are T cell receptor beta chains from one sample, sequenced in a study of blood T cell repertoires in COVID-19. Assay: immunoSEQ multiplex PCR; the TCRdb copy retains only in-frame clones and omits some. This repertoire shows some 150,000 clones, around three quarters found once; its top ten account for under 2%. Specimen: peripheral blood. The origin of the receptors is a man of 80 years or more with acute or convalescent COVID-19. The conserved cysteine and the conserved F or W are not part of the CDR3 here.

V gene: TRBV7-2; J gene: TRBJ1-4; CDR3 protein: ASSLWRPATNEKLF
V gene: TRBV3-1/TRBV3-2; J gene: TRBJ2-1; CDR3 protein: ASSQNRLTGGGLYNEQF
V gene: TRBV11-3; J gene: TRBJ2-5; CDR3 protein: ASSSLAGGPLGETQY
V gene: TRBV9; J gene: TRBJ1-1; CDR3 protein: ASSAATGVGTEAF
V gene: TRBV19; J gene: TRBJ2-4; CDR3 protein: ASSIERQGAIGDIQY
V gene: TRBV6-1; J gene: TRBJ1-6; CDR3 protein: ASSEGRVGAYNSPLH
V gene: TRBV6-6; J gene: TRBJ1-5; CDR3 protein: ASTPPGDRGQPQH
V gene: TRBV5-6; J gene: TRBJ1-2; CDR3 protein: ASSPTGGRSYGYT
V gene: TRBV11-3; J gene: TRBJ2-7; CDR3 protein: ASSSRTGTGGVEQY
V gene: TRBV19; J gene: TRBJ1-1; CDR3 protein: ASSMSQGRNTEAF
V gene: TRBV3-1/TRBV3-2; J gene: TRBJ1-4; CDR3 protein: ASAVGPGEKLF
V gene: TRBV30; J gene: TRBJ1-2; CDR3 protein: AWRAAGLSYGYT
V gene: TRBV29-1; J gene: TRBJ2-6; CDR3 protein: SVTGTTANVLT
V gene: TRBV5-1; J gene: TRBJ1-2; CDR3 protein: ASSLVPLSGGYT
V gene: TRBV2; J gene: TRBJ1-1; CDR3 protein: ASSEAEVKAF
V gene: TRBV6-5; J gene: TRBJ1-2; CDR3 protein: ASKSSQGYGYT
V gene: TRBV10-3; J gene: TRBJ1-4; CDR3 protein: AISEGRSNEKLF
V gene: TRBV4-1; J gene: TRBJ2-5; CDR3 protein: ASSQDMAGAQQETQY
V gene: TRBV5-4; J gene: TRBJ1-2; CDR3 protein: ASNAGQGYGYT
V gene: TRBV12-3/TRBV12-4; J gene: TRBJ2-7; CDR3 protein: ASSRIRADEQY
V gene: TRBV15; J gene: TRBJ1-5; CDR3 protein: ATSSDPGPGRYSGNQPQH
V gene: TRBV18; J gene: TRBJ1-5; CDR3 protein: ASSLQGPREPQH
V gene: TRBV29-1; J gene: TRBJ1-2; CDR3 protein: SVDPGLQGYT
V gene: TRBV6-1; J gene: TRBJ2-5; CDR3 protein: ASSDRRQETQY
V gene: TRBV28; J gene: TRBJ1-3; CDR3 protein: ASSSDRGGNTIY
V gene: TRBV4-2; J gene: TRBJ1-1; CDR3 protein: ASSQDQGQRNTEAF
V gene: TRBV11-3; J gene: TRBJ1-2; CDR3 protein: ASSSGSVFAGTRFT
V gene: TRBV5-1; J gene: TRBJ1-5; CDR3 protein: ASSLEAGGGQPQH
V gene: TRBV7-9; J gene: TRBJ1-3; CDR3 protein: ASSPARGASSGNTIY
V gene: TRBV25-1; J gene: TRBJ1-4; CDR3 protein: ASSDPRPGEKLF
V gene: TRBV19; J gene: TRBJ2-3; CDR3 protein: ASSYGTSGVRGTQY